A single TCR beta chain is shown here with its context. Its antigen is not identified. This entry comes from a study of CD8+ T cells in alopecia areata. Those with alopecia areata gave lesional scalp punch biopsies and peripheral blood. Isolation of CD4+ and CD8+ T cells from PBMCs was achieved by sorting. cDNA reverse transcribed from extracted RNA served as the sequencing template. Data came from immunoSEQ multiplex PCR; TCRdb stores just in-frame clones and leaves some out. The data contain 110,000 to 150,000 clones, 45% to 60% of them singletons. Germline CDR1 and CDR2: SGHRS and YFSETQ. The CDR3 loop spans 14 amino acids. V was pared by 4 bases and J by 0 bases, with 11 bases between. Overall study findings and caveats: Scalp sequencing captures resident alphabeta T cells of normal skin too.

The source material was CD4+ T cells sorted from blood, sampled at week 0. The chain combines TRBV5-1 with TRBJ2-7; the D gene is possibly TRBD2 (6 bases). This TCR was sampled from a human donor with alopecia areata. For the CDR3, the DNA is TGCGCCAGCAGCGCGGGACTCTACTCCTACGAGCAGTACTTC. It codes for CASSAGLYSYEQYF. The variable domain in full, completed from reference TRBV5-1 and TRBJ2-7, reads KAGVTQTPRYLIKTRGQQVTLSCSPISGHRSVSWYQQTPGQGLQFLFEYFSETQRNKGNFPGRFSGRQFSNSRSEMNVSTLELGDSALYLCASSAGLYSYEQYFGPGTRLTVT.